The 17 T cell receptor beta chains below were found in one sample sequenced in a study of cytomegalovirus exposure and HLA in healthy donors. The primer mix had 60 Vbeta and 13 Jbeta primers. The repertoire was sequenced with immunoSEQ multiplex PCR; TCRdb's copy has only in-frame clones and lacks some. The sample gives 170,000 or so clones, about 80% of which show up once; 2.2% is in the top ten. Sequencing was carried out using PBMCs. These receptors were taken from a woman aged 25 to 45 in good health and CMV-seronegative.

V is TRBV7-7 and J is TRBJ2-5; TRBD1 matches 10 bases. The V and J ends lost 5 bases and 0 bases, in that order; junction bases with no gene match: 6. Germline lookup yields CDR1 SSHAT and CDR2 FNYEAQ (reference sequence). The CDR3 sequence is 16 residues long. CDR3 sequence: CASSQAGQGNQETQYF. The CDR3 DNA reads as TGTGCCAGCAGCCAGGCGGGACAGGGGAACCAAGAGACCCAGTACTTC.

The rearrangement joins TRBV10-3 to TRBJ1-2, with 9 bases matching TRBD1. The length of the CDR3 is 14 residues. After removal of 6 bases from V and 4 bases from J, the junction contained 6 bases not matched to a gene. Germline CDR1 reads ENHRY; CDR2 reads SYGVKD. CDR3 loop: CAIRATGGAYGYTF. The CDR3 region has the DNA TGTGCCATCAGAGCCACAGGGGGCGCCTATGGCTACACCTTC.

This chain connects TRBV2 to TRBJ1-5; perhaps TRBD1 as D (5 bases). The germline V and J ends were trimmed by 8 bases and 6 bases, with 14 bases remaining between them. The CDR3 sequence is 13 residues long. Germline CDR1 reads SNHLY; CDR2 reads FYNNEI. The CDR3 loop is CASYQDGGQPQHF. CDR3 in DNA: TGTGCCAGCTACCAGGACGGGGGTCAGCCCCAGCATTTT.

The V and J genes are TRBV27 and TRBJ2-7; TRBD1 might be the D (7 bases). Germline V gene lookup returns CDR1 MNHEY and CDR2 SMNVEV (reference sequence). Trimming shortened V by 8 bases and J by 3 bases, and 14 bases separated the two germline ends. The length of the CDR3 is 13 residues. The CDR3 nucleotides read TGTGCCAGCTCTTATCAGGGGGGCTACGAGCAGTACTTC. Translating it yields CASSYQGGYEQYF.

V gene TRBV27 combines with J gene TRBJ2-7; TRBD1 agrees at 7 bases. The V gene's germline CDR1 is MNHEY and CDR2 SMNVEV (reference sequence). J was trimmed by 2 bases and V by 6 bases; bases with no gene match: 10. This CDR3 is 15 amino acids long. In DNA, the CDR3 is TGTGCCAGCAGACGTACGACAGGGACCCCCTACGAGCAGTACTTC. It specifies CASRRTTGTPYEQYF.

The chain has TRBV27 and TRBJ1-2; possible D gene TRBD1, 5 bases. Trimming removed 7 bases from V and 8 bases from J, with 17 bases in between. Germline V gene data show CDR1 as MNHEY and CDR2 as SMNVEV (reference sequence). The CDR3 loop spans 13 amino acids. The CDR3 DNA follows: TGTGCCAGCACTCACGACCGGGACTTGGGCTACACCTTC. This translates into CASTHDRDLGYTF.

This sequence joins TRBV11-2 and TRBJ2-7; 7 bases are shared with TRBD1. This CDR3 is 14 amino acids long. Germline V lookup: CDR1 SGHAT, CDR2 FQNNGV. The trim removed 0 bases at V and 2 bases at J, leaving 1 base unmatched. Here the CDR3 reads CASSLDQGAYEQYF. The CDR3 DNA sequence: TGTGCCAGCAGCTTAGACCAGGGGGCCTACGAGCAGTACTTC.

This chain links TRBV19 with TRBJ1-2; 10 bases map to TRBD1. J gave up 4 bases and V 5 bases, and 10 bases lay outside the gene matches. Germline CDR1 reads LNHDA; CDR2 reads SQIVND (reference sequence). The CDR3 contains 16 residues. The CDR3 reads CASSRGQGRLGYGYTF. CDR3 DNA: TGTGCCAGTAGTCGGGGACAGGGGAGACTCGGCTATGGCTACACCTTC.

The genes are TRBV7-2 and TRBJ1-6; D gene ambiguous. The CDR3 covers 14 residues. The germline V gene encodes CDR1 SGHTA and CDR2 FQGNSA. Trimming shortened V by 1 base and J by 10 bases, and 11 bases separated the two germline ends. CDR3 sequence: CASSLGNNYSPLHF. The CDR3, as DNA: TGTGCCAGCAGCTTAGGCAACAATTACTCACCCCTCCACTTT.

This chain uses TRBV28 with TRBJ2-7; 8 nucleotides align to TRBD2. V trimming: 6 bases; J trimming: 2 bases; junction bases outside the gene matches: 12. In germline, CDR1 is MDHEN, CDR2 SYDVKM. The CDR3 is made up of 16 amino acids. This chain's CDR3 is CASRTGRGTSAYEQYF. The CDR3 DNA reads TGTGCCAGCAGAACAGGGCGCGGGACTAGTGCCTACGAGCAGTACTTC.

This chain connects TRBV28 to TRBJ1-2; 11 nucleotides match TRBD1. Germline loops: CDR1 MDHEN, CDR2 SYDVKM. V was clipped by 7 bases and J by 5 bases; unmatched bases: 9. The CDR3 loop spans 15 amino acids. CDR3 coding DNA: TGTGCCAGCACCCACAGGACAGGGGGCTTATATGGCTACACCTTC. It encodes CASTHRTGGLYGYTF.

The rearrangement uses TRBV6-1 and TRBJ2-3; 7 nucleotides align to TRBD2. CDR1 and CDR2 (germline): MNHNS, SASEGT. The ends lost 1 base at V and 7 bases at J; junction bases unmatched: 5. CDR3 length: 14 amino acids. The CDR3: CASSEEWGGNTQYF. CDR3 sequence (DNA): TGTGCCAGCAGTGAAGAATGGGGGGGGAATACGCAGTATTTT.

The chain uses TRBV28 and TRBJ2-2, with a possible D match to TRBD1 (6 bases). Trimming took 6 bases from V and 4 from J, leaving 15 bases between them. Germline lookup yields CDR1 MDHEN and CDR2 SYDVKM. The CDR3 sequence is 15 residues long. CDR3 protein: CASSSTGWGTGELFF. CDR3 DNA: TGTGCCAGCAGCTCAACAGGGTGGGGCACCGGGGAGCTGTTTTTT.

The V gene is TRBV27, the J gene TRBJ1-4; 8 bases fit TRBD1. Germline V CDR1 and CDR2: MNHEY, SMNVEV (reference sequence). The CDR3 spans 17 residues. Trimming took 5 bases from V and 7 from J; bases not matched to a gene: 15. The CDR3 region is CASSLNLGQGQAEKLFF. The CDR3 DNA sequence: TGTGCCAGCAGTCTTAATCTAGGACAGGGTCAGGCTGAAAAACTGTTTTTT. Filled out from reference TRBV27 and TRBJ1-4, the complete variable domain reads EAQVTQNPRYLITVTGKKLTVTCSQNMNHEYMSWYRQDPGLGLRQIYYSMNVEVTDKGDVPEGYKVSRKEKRNFPLILESPSPNQTSLYFCASSLNLGQGQAEKLFFGSGTQLSVL.

The chain joins TRBV19 to TRBJ2-2; 9 nucleotides agree with TRBD1. Germline loops: CDR1 LNHDA, CDR2 SQIVND (reference sequence). The CDR3 is made up of 15 amino acids. V shed 4 bases and J 4 bases; nucleotides not matched to a gene: 4. CDR3 in amino acids: CASSNRGRVTGELFF. The CDR3 DNA sequence: TGTGCCAGTAGTAACAGGGGGCGGGTCACCGGGGAGCTGTTTTTT.

The CDR3 loop is CASGRLPHIEAFF. The CDR3 bases are TGTGCCAGCGGGCGCCTCCCCCACATTGAAGCTTTCTTT. This chain links TRBV28 with TRBJ1-1; D not certain. In germline, CDR1 is MDHEN, CDR2 SYDVKM. The CDR3 has 13 amino acids. V was trimmed by 8 bases and J by 7 bases, leaving 17 bases between them. Full variable domain (outside the CDR3, taken from reference TRBV28 and TRBJ1-1): DVKVTQSSRYLVKRTGEKVFLECVQDMDHENMFWYRQDPGLGLRLIYFSYDVKMKEKGDIPEGYSVSREKKERFSLILESASTNQTSMYLCASGRLPHIEAFFGQGTRLTVV.

The CDR3 protein is CASSPNSEYNEQFF. CDR3 sequence (DNA): TGTGCCAGCTCACCAAACAGTGAGTACAATGAGCAGTTCTTC. The chain employs TRBV18 and TRBJ2-1; D uncertain. Looked up from germline, CDR1 is KGHSH and CDR2 is LQKENI. V gave up 2 bases and J gave up 4 bases, with 9 bases separating them. This CDR3 contains 14 residues.